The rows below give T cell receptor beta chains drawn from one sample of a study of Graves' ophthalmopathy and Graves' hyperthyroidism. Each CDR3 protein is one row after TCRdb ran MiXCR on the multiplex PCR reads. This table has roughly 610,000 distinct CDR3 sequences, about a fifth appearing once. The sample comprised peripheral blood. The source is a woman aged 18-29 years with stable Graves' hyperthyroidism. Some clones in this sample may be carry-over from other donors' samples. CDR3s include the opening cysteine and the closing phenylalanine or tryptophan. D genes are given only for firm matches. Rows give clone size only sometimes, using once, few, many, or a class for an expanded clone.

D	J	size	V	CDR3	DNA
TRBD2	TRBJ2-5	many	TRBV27	CASRDPSGGQETQYF	TGTGCCAGCAGAGACCCTAGCGGGGGCCAAGAGACCCAGTACTTC
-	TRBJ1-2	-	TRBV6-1	CASRIYGDTNYGYTF	TGTGCCAGCAGAATTTACGGGGACACTAACTATGGCTACACCTTC
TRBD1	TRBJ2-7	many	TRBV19	CATGTGDLASYEQYF	TGTGCCACTGGGACAGGCGACCTCGCTTCCTACGAGCAGTACTTC
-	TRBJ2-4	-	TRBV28	CASSLSGRRKAKNIQYF	TGTGCCAGCAGCCTGAGTGGGAGGAGGAAGGCCAAAAACATTCAGTACTTC
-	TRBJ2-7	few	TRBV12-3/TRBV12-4	CASRPRGGYEQYF	TGTGCCAGCAGGCCCCGGGGCGGGTACGAGCAGTACTTC
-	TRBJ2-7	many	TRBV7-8	CASSLRRVRGTEQYF	TGTGCCAGCAGCTTAAGGAGGGTTAGAGGGACCGAGCAGTACTTC
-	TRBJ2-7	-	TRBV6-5	CASSYSGAGTYEQYF	TGTGCCAGCAGTTACTCGGGGGCGGGAACTTACGAGCAGTACTTC
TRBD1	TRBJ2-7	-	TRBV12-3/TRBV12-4	CASRTGGTSYEQYF	TGTGCCAGCAGGACAGGGGGTACTTCCTACGAGCAGTACTTC
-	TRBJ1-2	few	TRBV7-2	CASSLLPGYTF	TGTGCCAGCAGCTTATTACCTGGCTACACCTTC
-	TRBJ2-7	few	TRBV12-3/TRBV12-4	CASSPSARDVNSYEQYF	TGTGCCAGCAGCCCAAGCGCTCGGGACGTTAACTCCTACGAGCAGTACTTC
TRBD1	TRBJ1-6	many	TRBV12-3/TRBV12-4	CASSGQGQMNSPLHF	TGTGCCAGCAGTGGCCAGGGACAGATGAATTCACCCCTCCACTTT
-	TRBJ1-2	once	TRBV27	CASSTSDRLTNYGYTF	-
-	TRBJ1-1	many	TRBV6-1	CASSEMAGLLNTEAFF	TGTGCCAGCAGTGAAATGGCCGGACTCTTGAACACTGAAGCTTTCTTT
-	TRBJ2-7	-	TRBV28	CASRLNEYEQYF	TGTGCCAGCAGATTAAATGAATACGAGCAGTACTTC
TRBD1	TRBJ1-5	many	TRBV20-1	CSARKWTGGIEPQHF	TGCAGTGCTAGAAAGTGGACAGGGGGCATTGAGCCCCAGCATTTT
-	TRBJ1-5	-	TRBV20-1	CSASGPSDNQPQHF	TGCAGTGCTTCCGGACCCTCGGACAATCAGCCCCAGCATTTT
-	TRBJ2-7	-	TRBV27	CASSFTLAYEQYF	TGTGCCAGCAGTTTTACTCTAGCCTACGAGCAGTACTTC
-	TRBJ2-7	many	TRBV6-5	CASSYSPYEQYF	TGTGCCAGCAGTTACTCGCCCTACGAGCAGTACTTC
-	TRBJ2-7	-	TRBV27	CASSFWYGGREQYF	TGTGCCAGCAGTTTTTGGTATGGGGGGCGGGAGCAGTACTTC
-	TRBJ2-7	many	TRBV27	CASSLGKGRTYEQYF	TGTGCCAGCAGTTTGGGGAAGGGGCGTACCTACGAGCAGTACTTC
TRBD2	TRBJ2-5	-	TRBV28	CASSALAGPQETQYF	TGTGCCAGCAGTGCCCTAGCGGGCCCACAAGAGACCCAGTACTTC
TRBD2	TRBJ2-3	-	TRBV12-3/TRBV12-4	CASSTLAGGKDTQYF	TGTGCCAGCAGTACGTTAGCGGGAGGGAAAGATACGCAGTATTTT
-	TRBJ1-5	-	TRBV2	CASRKERPQPQHF	TGTGCCAGCAGGAAAGAGAGGCCCCAGCCCCAGCATTTT
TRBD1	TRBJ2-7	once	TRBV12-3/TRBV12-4	CASSPGGIVYEQYF	TGTGCCAGCAGTCCAGGGGGAATAGTCTACGAGCAGTACTTC
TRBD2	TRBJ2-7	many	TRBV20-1	CSVGLAGDEQYF	TGCAGTGTGGGACTAGCGGGGGACGAGCAGTACTTC
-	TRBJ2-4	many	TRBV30	CAWSPVGLYIQYF	TGTGCCTGGAGCCCGGTAGGATTGTACATTCAGTACTTC
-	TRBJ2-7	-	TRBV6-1	CASRGRGFPSYEQYF	TGTGCCAGCAGGGGAAGGGGTTTCCCCTCCTACGAGCAGTACTTC
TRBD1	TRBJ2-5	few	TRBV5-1	CASRRTGGTEETQYF	TGCGCCAGCAGGCGAACAGGGGGGACCGAAGAGACCCAGTACTTC
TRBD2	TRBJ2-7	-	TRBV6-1	CASSKREGREQYF	TGTGCCAGCAGTAAGCGGGAGGGCCGCGAGCAGTACTTC
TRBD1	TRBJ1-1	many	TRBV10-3	CAIKSEGQGLMNTEAFF	TGTGCCATCAAATCGGAAGGACAGGGGCTAATGAACACTGAAGCTTTCTTT
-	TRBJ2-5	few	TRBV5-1	CASSASGSRQETQYF	TGCGCCAGCAGCGCGTCAGGGAGTCGTCAAGAGACCCAGTACTTC
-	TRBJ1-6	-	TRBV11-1	CAISRSGPNSPLHF	TGTGCCATCAGCCGGTCAGGGCCCAATTCACCCCTCCACTTT
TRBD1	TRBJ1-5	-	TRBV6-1	CASSELTGGNQPQHF	TGTGCCAGCAGTGAATTGACAGGGGGTAATCAGCCCCAGCATTTT
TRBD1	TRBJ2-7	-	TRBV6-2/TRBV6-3	CASSYSTDRDDSDEQYF	TGTGCCAGCAGTTACTCGACGGACAGGGACGATTCGGACGAGCAGTACTTC
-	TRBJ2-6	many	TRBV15	CATSRAQTVSGADVLTF	TGTGCCACCAGCAGAGCACAGACAGTCTCTGGGGCCGACGTCCTGACTTTC
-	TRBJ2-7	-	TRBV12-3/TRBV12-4	CASSLMRRVSAYEQYF	TGTGCCAGCAGTTTAATGCGGCGGGTTTCCGCCTACGAGCAGTACTTC
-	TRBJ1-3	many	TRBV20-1	CSAIVDFSGNTIYF	TGCAGTGCTATTGTAGACTTCTCTGGAAACACCATATATTTT
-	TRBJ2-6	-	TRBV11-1	CASSLRRTVSSGANVLTF	TGTGCCAGCAGCTTACGTAGGACGGTGAGCTCTGGGGCCAACGTCCTGACTTTC
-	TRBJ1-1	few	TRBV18	CASSQGAGVDTEAFF	TGTGCCAGCTCACAAGGGGCAGGAGTGGACACTGAAGCTTTCTTT
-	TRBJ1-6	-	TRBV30	CAFKGTIYNSPLHF	TGTGCCTTCAAAGGGACGATTTATAATTCACCCCTCCACTTT
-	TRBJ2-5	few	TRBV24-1	CATSGTAQETQYF	TGTGCCACCAGTGGAACGGCGCAGGAGACCCAGTACTTC
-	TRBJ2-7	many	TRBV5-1	CASSLDSIYEQYF	TGCGCCAGCAGCTTGGACAGCATCTACGAGCAGTACTTC
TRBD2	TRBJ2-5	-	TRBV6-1	CASRDGTSGQETQYF	TGTGCCAGCAGGGATGGGACTAGCGGCCAAGAGACCCAGTACTTC
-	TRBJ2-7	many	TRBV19	CASSILLSGSYEQYF	TGTGCCAGTAGTATCCTCCTTTCGGGGTCCTACGAGCAGTACTTC
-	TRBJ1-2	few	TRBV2	CASKPGAHHRVRNYGYTF	TGTGCCAGCAAACCCGGGGCCCATCATCGGGTTCGTAACTATGGCTACACCTTC
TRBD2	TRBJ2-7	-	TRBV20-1	CSAPPTRLAGFYEQYF	TGCAGTGCTCCACCGACCAGGCTAGCGGGGTTCTACGAGCAGTACTTC
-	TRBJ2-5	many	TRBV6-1	CASRLTGSGTQYF	TGTGCCAGCAGACTTACAGGATCAGGGACCCAGTACTTC
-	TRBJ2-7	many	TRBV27	CASSSGDGTYEQYF	TGTGCCAGCAGTTCCGGGGACGGTACCTACGAGCAGTACTTC
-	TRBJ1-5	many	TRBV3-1	CASSQDVGSNQPQHF	TGTGCCAGCAGCCAAGACGTTGGTAGCAATCAGCCCCAGCATTTT
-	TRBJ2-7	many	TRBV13	CASSPGAGGNEQYF	TGTGCCAGCAGCCCCGGAGCTGGGGGCAACGAGCAGTACTTC
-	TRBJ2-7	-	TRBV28	CASSLPSGLGEQYF	TGTGCCAGCAGTCTCCCCTCGGGGCTGGGCGAGCAGTACTTC
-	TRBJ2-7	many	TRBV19	CASSRMTGPSYEQYF	TGTGCCAGTAGTAGAATGACAGGCCCCTCCTACGAGCAGTACTTC
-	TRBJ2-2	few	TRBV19	CATQEAQNTGELFF	TGTGCCACCCAAGAAGCCCAAAACACCGGGGAGCTGTTTTTT
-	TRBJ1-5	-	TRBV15	CATRENQGSGNQPQHF	TGTGCCACCAGGGAAAATCAGGGGTCGGGTAATCAGCCCCAGCATTTT
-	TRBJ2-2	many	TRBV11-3	CASSLGGVGELFF	TGTGCCAGCAGCTTAGGGGGCGTCGGGGAGCTGTTTTTT
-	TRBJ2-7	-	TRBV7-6	CASSYDPYEQYF	TGTGCCAGCAGCTACGACCCCTACGAGCAGTACTTC